Listed below are T cell receptor beta chains from one sample, sequenced in a study of cytomegalovirus exposure and HLA in healthy donors. The method was immunoSEQ multiplex PCR; TCRdb's version includes in-frame clones alone and lacks a portion of them. The sample has about 140,000 clones; 70% to 90% are singletons. Sample: PBMCs. All receptors come from a man younger than 35 in good health and CMV-seronegative. CDR3s include the opening cysteine and the closing phenylalanine or tryptophan. The D gene is left open where the match is weak. Size values are once, few and many counts, or a class for expanded clones, and some rows have none.

>TRBD2|NA|TRBJ2-7|TRBV10-3
CAISEAGAGKLYEQYF
TGTGCCATCAGTGAGGCGGGAGCGGGGAAGCTCTACGAGCAGTACTTC
>NA|NA|TRBJ2-7|TRBV30
CAWSVSGGTSYEQYF
TGTGCCTGGAGTGTTTCGGGCGGGACTTCTTACGAGCAGTACTTC
>TRBD2|NA|TRBJ2-7|TRBV27
CASALAGGPGEQYF
TGTGCCAGCGCGCTAGCGGGGGGGCCGGGGGAGCAGTACTTC
>TRBD1|once|TRBJ2-2|TRBV5-6
CASSSVGTAGELFF
TGTGCCAGCAGCTCAGTAGGGACAGCCGGGGAGCTGTTTTTT
>NA|NA|TRBJ2-6|TRBV5-6
CASSLQGAGANVLTF
TGTGCCAGCAGCCTACAGGGTGCTGGGGCCAACGTCCTGACTTTC
>NA|NA|TRBJ1-5|TRBV5-8
CASSPGGTDQPQHF
TGTGCCAGCAGTCCTGGGGGGACCGATCAGCCCCAGCATTTT
>NA|many|TRBJ1-1|TRBV6-4
CASSEGPGGVATEAFF
TGTGCCAGCAGTGAAGGTCCGGGCGGGGTGGCCACTGAAGCTTTCTTT
>TRBD1|NA|TRBJ2-7|TRBV5-4
CASSFDDRGSYEQYF
TGTGCCAGCAGCTTTGATGACAGGGGTTCCTACGAGCAGTACTTC
>TRBD1|NA|TRBJ2-1|TRBV7-6
CASSLATGGAYNEQFF
TGTGCCAGCAGCTTAGCCACAGGGGGCGCCTACAATGAGCAGTTCTTC
>TRBD2|many|TRBJ2-5|TRBV4-2
CASSQDRGGGPETQYF
TGTGCCAGCAGCCAAGATCGCGGGGGGGGCCCAGAGACCCAGTACTTC
>NA|NA|TRBJ2-1|TRBV5-1
CASSLAGRNNEQFF
TGCGCCAGCAGCTTGGCGGGTCGGAACAATGAGCAGTTCTTC
>TRBD2|NA|TRBJ2-1|TRBV5-6
CASSSWGGVGNEQFF
TGTGCCAGCAGCAGCTGGGGAGGGGTTGGCAATGAGCAGTTCTTC
>NA|many|TRBJ2-5|TRBV19
CASSNLREVETQYF
TGTGCCAGTAGTAATCTAAGAGAAGTGGAGACCCAGTACTTC
>TRBD1|NA|TRBJ2-1|TRBV11-2
CASSRDRGSQFF
TGTGCCAGCAGCCGAGACAGGGGATCTCAGTTCTTC
>TRBD1|NA|TRBJ2-2|TRBV5-6
CASSLYTGVSTGELFF
TGTGCCAGCAGCTTGTATACAGGGGTCAGTACCGGGGAGCTGTTTTTT
>NA|NA|TRBJ2-2|TRBV18
CASSPQDGGSTGELFF
TGTGCCAGCTCACCACAGGACGGGGGTAGTACCGGGGAGCTGTTTTTT
>NA|NA|TRBJ1-5|TRBV11-2
CASSLAGGDQPQHF
TGTGCCAGCAGCTTAGCCGGGGGAGATCAGCCCCAGCATTTT
>NA|NA|TRBJ1-5|TRBV11-2
CASSLDSPGSSNQPQHF
TGTGCCAGCAGCTTAGATTCCCCGGGGTCTAGCAATCAGCCCCAGCATTTT
>TRBD2|NA|TRBJ2-2|TRBV10-1
CASSGLAGATNTGELFF
TGCGCCAGCAGCGGACTAGCGGGAGCGACGAACACCGGGGAGCTGTTTTTT
>TRBD2|once|TRBJ2-7|TRBV5-6
CASSRGLAGEEQYF
TGTGCCAGCAGCCGGGGACTAGCGGGGGAAGAGCAGTACTTC
>NA|NA|TRBJ1-2|TRBV5-5
CASSTGREYGYTF
TGTGCCAGCAGCACGGGACGGGAGTATGGCTACACCTTC
>NA|NA|TRBJ1-1|TRBV10-3
CAVTGDGRGAFF
TGTGCCGTCACGGGGGACGGGAGAGGCGCTTTCTTT
>NA|NA|TRBJ2-7|TRBV6-5
CASSYSSGVMSYEQYF
TGTGCCAGCAGTTACTCCTCAGGGGTAATGTCCTACGAGCAGTACTTC
>TRBD1|NA|TRBJ2-7|TRBV4-3
CASSLAGTEKTYEQYF
TGCGCCAGCAGCCTTGCCGGGACAGAGAAGACCTACGAGCAGTACTTC
>TRBD1|NA|TRBJ2-4|TRBV15
CATGTDLAKNIQYF
TGTGCCACCGGGACAGACCTAGCCAAAAACATTCAGTACTTC
>NA|NA|TRBJ2-1|TRBV7-6
CASSSYRSPEQFF
TGTGCCAGCAGCTCTTACCGGTCGCCCGAGCAGTTCTTC
>NA|NA|TRBJ1-4|TRBV7-2
CASSLVGAGATNEKLFF
TGTGCCAGCAGCTTAGTAGGGGCAGGGGCAACTAATGAAAAACTGTTTTTT
>NA|NA|TRBJ2-1|TRBV9
CASSVEGDRSYNEQFF
TGTGCCAGCAGCGTAGAGGGAGACCGCTCCTACAATGAGCAGTTCTTC
>NA|NA|TRBJ2-2|TRBV21-1
CASSKERAGGPNTGELFF
TGTGCCAGCAGCAAAGAGCGAGCGGGAGGGCCGAACACCGGGGAGCTGTTTTTT
>TRBD2|NA|TRBJ2-1|TRBV27
CASSLWLAGDNEQFF
TGTGCCAGCAGTTTATGGCTAGCGGGGGACAATGAGCAGTTCTTC
>NA|NA|TRBJ1-5|TRBV16
CASSLGHDSNQPQHF
TGTGCCAGCAGCCTGGGACACGATAGCAATCAGCCCCAGCATTTT
>TRBD1|once|TRBJ2-1|TRBV19
CASSLGTGGQSGQFF
TGTGCCAGTAGTCTGGGGACAGGGGGCCAATCGGGGCAGTTCTTC
>TRBD1|NA|TRBJ2-5|TRBV5-1
CASSPYRGRETQYF
TGCGCCAGCAGCCCGTACAGGGGTAGGGAGACCCAGTACTTC
>NA|NA|TRBJ1-1|TRBV5-1
CASSLAENTEAFF
TGCGCCAGCAGCTTGGCAGAGAACACTGAAGCTTTCTTT
>TRBD2|NA|TRBJ2-5|TRBV7-2
CASSLVSTSGAQGTQYF
TGTGCCAGCAGCTTAGTATCCACTAGCGGGGCCCAAGGGACCCAGTACTTC
>TRBD1|NA|TRBJ1-5|TRBV6-1
CASRQGQGANQPQHF
TGTGCCAGCAGACAGGGACAGGGTGCAAATCAGCCCCAGCATTTT
>TRBD1|NA|TRBJ2-1|TRBV5-1
CASSLTGDEQFF
TGCGCCAGCAGCCTGACAGGGGATGAGCAGTTCTTC
>NA|NA|TRBJ1-5|TRBV4-1
CASSQVGGESQPQHF
TGCGCCAGCAGCCAAGTTGGGGGGGAGAGTCAGCCCCAGCATTTT
>NA|NA|TRBJ2-7|TRBV18
CASSEHYSPSYEQYF
TGTGCCAGCTCCGAGCATTATAGTCCTTCCTACGAGCAGTACTTC
>TRBD2|NA|TRBJ2-7|TRBV19
CASRRLGGSSSYEQYF
TGTGCCAGTAGACGCCTCGGGGGGAGCAGCTCCTACGAGCAGTACTTC
>TRBD1|NA|TRBJ1-5|TRBV28
CASIMNRGTGNQPQHF
TGTGCCAGCATTATGAACAGGGGGACGGGCAATCAGCCCCAGCATTTT
>NA|few|TRBJ2-7|TRBV5-1
CASSWALLKEQYF
TGCGCCAGCAGCTGGGCCCTCCTCAAAGAGCAGTACTTC
>TRBD2|NA|TRBJ2-1|TRBV5-1
CASKSGREGNEQFF
TGCGCCAGCAAATCAGGACGGGAGGGGAATGAGCAGTTCTTC
>NA|NA|TRBJ2-1|TRBV2
CASSDVSYNEQFF
TGTGCCAGCAGTGACGTCTCCTACAATGAGCAGTTCTTC
>NA|NA|TRBJ1-2|TRBV30
CAWSTPRAPNVGYTF
TGTGCCTGGAGTACTCCCCGAGCCCCAAATGTTGGCTACACCTTC
>TRBD1|NA|TRBJ1-5|TRBV13
CASSRTGDNQPQHF
TGTGCCAGCAGCCGGACAGGAGACAATCAGCCCCAGCATTTT
>NA|NA|TRBJ2-2|TRBV11-2
CASSLDPGTGELFF
TGTGCCAGCAGCTTAGACCCGGGCACCGGGGAGCTGTTTTTT
>TRBD1|once|TRBJ1-6|TRBV6-1
CASSGIGRGSLYNSPLHF
TGTGCCAGCAGTGGGATTGGCAGGGGGAGTCTCTATAATTCACCCCTCCACTTT
>NA|NA|TRBJ1-3|TRBV6-5
CASRADGNTIYF
TGTGCCAGCAGGGCCGATGGAAACACCATATATTTT
>NA|NA|TRBJ2-2|TRBV6-5
CASSYDSATGELFF
TGTGCCAGCAGTTACGACAGTGCCACCGGGGAGCTGTTTTTT
>TRBD1|NA|TRBJ2-3|TRBV7-8
CASSLEQQGANLDTQYF
TGTGCCAGCAGCTTAGAACAACAGGGGGCTAATTTGGATACGCAGTATTTT
>NA|NA|TRBJ1-1|TRBV27
CASGGTRSTEAFF
TGTGCCAGCGGAGGGACGCGAAGCACTGAAGCTTTCTTT